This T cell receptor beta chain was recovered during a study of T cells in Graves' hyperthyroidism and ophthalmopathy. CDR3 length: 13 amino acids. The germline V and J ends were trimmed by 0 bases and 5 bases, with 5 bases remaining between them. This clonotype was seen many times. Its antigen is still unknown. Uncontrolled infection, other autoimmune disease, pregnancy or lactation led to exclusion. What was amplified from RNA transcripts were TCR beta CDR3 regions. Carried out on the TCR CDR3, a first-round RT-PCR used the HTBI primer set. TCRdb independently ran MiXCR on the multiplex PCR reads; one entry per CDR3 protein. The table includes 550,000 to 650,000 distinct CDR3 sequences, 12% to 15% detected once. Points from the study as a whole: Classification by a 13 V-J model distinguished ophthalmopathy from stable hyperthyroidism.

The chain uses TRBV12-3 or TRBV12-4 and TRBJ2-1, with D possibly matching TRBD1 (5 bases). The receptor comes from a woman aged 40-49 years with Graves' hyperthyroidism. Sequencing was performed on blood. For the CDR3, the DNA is TGTGCCAGCAGTTTAGCGGACAACAATGAGCAGTTCTTC. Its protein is CASSLADNNEQFF.